A selection of T cell receptor beta chains follows, all from one sample in a study of blood T cell repertoires in COVID-19. The protocol was immunoSEQ multiplex PCR, while the TCRdb copy is restricted to in-frame clones and leaves out a portion. The repertoire holds roughly 200,000 clones, with 70% to 85% as singletons. The sequencing input was peripheral blood. The receptors were sampled from a man between 45 and 60 years old who had recovered from COVID-19. CDR3s include the opening cysteine and the closing phenylalanine or tryptophan.

CDR3aa,v_gene,j_gene
CASSQEAGRGDEQFF,TRBV4-3,TRBJ2-1
CASSQQSGNEKLFF,TRBV18,TRBJ1-4
CASSSNRRLAGAAGELFF,TRBV5-1,TRBJ2-2
CASRLSQGVDTQYF,TRBV28,TRBJ2-3
CASSFGLQGNEQFF,TRBV5-1,TRBJ2-1
CASSYVGGNNYGYTF,TRBV6-5,TRBJ1-2
CSASYWGQSYEQYF,TRBV20-1,TRBJ2-7
CASSFEGDRGEDTQYF,TRBV13,TRBJ2-3
CATRGWGQFGTSGNNEQFF,TRBV15,TRBJ2-1
CSARRRGEQYF,TRBV20-1,TRBJ2-7
CASSETSGDQNNEQFF,TRBV4-2,TRBJ2-1
CASSLDRASGSYNEQFF,TRBV11-3,TRBJ2-1
CASSSKTSGSGETQYF,TRBV5-4,TRBJ2-5
CASSLVVGTGGSPLHF,TRBV7-2,TRBJ1-6
CASSLRGTSGIMGEQFF,TRBV7-9,TRBJ2-1
CASFPMWSSYEQYF,TRBV25-1,TRBJ2-7
CASSFLSASMYNEQFF,TRBV27,TRBJ2-1
CATSRIVSSYNEQFF,TRBV15,TRBJ2-1
CASSQHGGQGRSNSPLHF,TRBV5-1,TRBJ1-6
CASRNRRNTEAFF,TRBV6-5,TRBJ1-1
CASTQGDSNQPQHF,TRBV6-1,TRBJ1-5
CASSYSPNNYGYTF,TRBV7-9,TRBJ1-2
CATSRARQGVNYGYTF,TRBV15,TRBJ1-2
CASSQRSGTGLAGELFF,TRBV4-1,TRBJ2-2
CSVLQGLDEKLFF,TRBV29-1,TRBJ1-4
CSIPPPERRGEAFF,TRBV29-1,TRBJ1-1
CSASDGDRNQPQHF,TRBV29-1,TRBJ1-5
CASSSGYSNQPQHF,TRBV6-5,TRBJ1-5
CASSIGRYNEQFF,TRBV19,TRBJ2-1
CASRPGTSGETQYF,TRBV7-9,TRBJ2-5
CASSLGGQVNQPQHF,TRBV7-9,TRBJ1-5
CASSLAPGQGGEQYF,TRBV28,TRBJ2-7
CASSLEVIDKGYTF,TRBV7-9,TRBJ1-2
CASSRTERSTDTQYF,TRBV5-1,TRBJ2-3
CASSLSQTNQPQHF,TRBV28,TRBJ1-5
CASSLGYGETQYF,TRBV7-2,TRBJ2-5
CASNFPGQGSDTQYF,TRBV7-2,TRBJ2-3